This T cell receptor (beta chain) was identified during a study of blood T cell repertoires in COVID-19. TCRdb's copy holds only in-frame clones and misses some; the assay was immunoSEQ multiplex PCR. This sample carries 150,000 to 200,000 clones, 80% to 90% of them seen once, and the ten largest clones take 1.5% to 2%. This CDR3 comprises 11 residues. The germline V gene encodes CDR1 MNHEY and CDR2 SVGAGI. V gave up 7 bases and J gave up 4 bases, with 7 bases separating them. The rearrangement uses TRBV6-5 and TRBJ1-2; D is unresolved. The sample taken for sequencing was peripheral blood. This receptor was identified in a man aged 18 to 30 who had recovered from COVID-19. DNA of the CDR3: TGTGCCAGCACAGACACCTATGGCTACACCTTC. Translated, it gives CASTDTYGYTF.